The rows below give T cell receptor beta chains drawn from one sample of a study of cytomegalovirus exposure and HLA in healthy donors. Only in-frame clones appear in the TCRdb table, and some are missing; sequencing was by immunoSEQ multiplex PCR. The table records about 100,000 clones, roughly three quarters of them present only once. Specimen: PBMCs. Receptors were obtained from a woman aged 45-59 years in good health and CMV-seropositive. The CDR3 runs from the conserved cysteine through the conserved F or W. A D gene is named only where the DNA matches it firmly. The size of a clone is reported for some rows only, either as once, few or many, or as a class for expanded clones.

d_call,v_call,cdr3_length,clone_size,j_call,cdr3_aa,cdr3_nt
.,TRBV18,14,.,TRBJ1-2,CASSPGPNNYGYTF,TGTGCCAGCTCACCAGGGCCTAATAACTATGGCTACACCTTC
TRBD2,TRBV13,15,.,TRBJ2-7,CASSRIAGGFYEQYF,TGTGCCAGCAGCCGGATAGCGGGGGGCTTCTACGAGCAGTACTTC
.,TRBV6-1,15,.,TRBJ1-1,CASSNPGGRDTEAFF,TGTGCCAGCAGTAATCCCGGGGGTAGGGACACTGAAGCTTTCTTT
TRBD1,TRBV7-8,14,few,TRBJ1-3,CASSLGQERGTIYF,TGTGCCAGCAGCTTGGGACAGGAAAGGGGCACCATATATTTT
.,TRBV5-4,15,few,TRBJ2-2,CASSLVLGNTGELFF,TGTGCCAGCAGCTTGGTACTAGGGAACACCGGGGAGCTGTTTTTT
.,TRBV4-1,15,few,TRBJ1-5,CASSPSAQLNQPQHF,TGCGCCAGCAGCCCAAGTGCACAGCTCAATCAGCCCCAGCATTTT
.,TRBV18,17,.,TRBJ1-1,CASSPPLFQGENTEAFF,TGTGCCAGCTCACCACCGTTGTTTCAAGGGGAGAACACTGAAGCTTTCTTT
TRBD1,TRBV7-8,16,.,TRBJ1-4,CASSLAYRGTNEKLFF,TGTGCCAGCAGCTTAGCCTACAGGGGGACTAATGAAAAACTGTTTTTT
.,TRBV7-3,13,.,TRBJ2-2,CASSLQGTGELFF,TGTGCCAGCAGCTTGCAGGGAACCGGGGAGCTGTTTTTT
TRBD2,TRBV30,15,.,TRBJ2-3,CAWIPLAGAADTQYF,TGTGCCTGGATCCCTTTAGCGGGAGCCGCAGATACGCAGTATTTT
TRBD2,TRBV18,15,few,TRBJ2-2,CASSPPTSGARELFF,TGTGCCAGCTCACCACCGACTAGCGGGGCCAGGGAGCTGTTTTTT
TRBD2,TRBV7-2,14,.,TRBJ2-2,CASTGLVTAGELFF,TGTGCCAGCACAGGACTAGTGACGGCCGGGGAGCTGTTTTTT
.,TRBV2,16,.,TRBJ1-2,CASSEALLTGHYGYTF,TGTGCCAGCAGTGAAGCGCTTCTGACAGGACACTATGGCTACACCTTC
.,TRBV7-2,11,.,TRBJ2-7,CASSSRYEQYF,TGTGCCAGCAGCTCTAGATACGAGCAGTACTTC
.,TRBV30,11,.,TRBJ1-1,CAWSSGVYAFF,TGTGCCTGGAGTTCAGGGGTTTATGCTTTCTTT
TRBD1,TRBV28,16,.,TRBJ2-3,CASSIPGQGRTDTQYF,TGTGCCAGCAGTATCCCGGGACAGGGGCGCACAGATACGCAGTATTTT
.,TRBV19,15,.,TRBJ1-5,CASSIGGPHNQPQHF,TGTGCCAGTAGTATAGGGGGGCCCCACAATCAGCCCCAGCATTTT
TRBD1,TRBV7-6,15,.,TRBJ1-1,CASSLGTGDFTEAFF,TGTGCCAGCAGCTTAGGGACAGGGGATTTCACTGAAGCTTTCTTT
TRBD1,TRBV9,15,.,TRBJ2-3,CASSATGGLTDTQYF,TGTGCCAGCAGCGCGACAGGGGGCCTAACAGATACGCAGTATTTT
.,TRBV6-1,13,few,TRBJ1-5,CASSPSGNQPQHF,TGTGCCAGCAGTCCCTCGGGCAATCAGCCCCAGCATTTT
.,TRBV19,12,.,TRBJ2-3,CASPCYEDTQYF,TGTGCCAGTCCGTGTTACGAGGATACGCAGTATTTT
TRBD1,TRBV28,15,.,TRBJ1-2,CASSLGDRGNYGYTF,TGTGCCAGCAGTTTAGGGGACAGGGGAAACTATGGCTACACCTTC
.,TRBV5-4,18,.,TRBJ1-1,CASSSIVVRAGSNTEAFF,TGTGCCAGCAGCTCGATAGTTGTCAGGGCGGGATCGAACACTGAAGCTTTCTTT
.,TRBV6-6,12,.,TRBJ1-5,CASSVSNQPQHF,TGTGCCAGCAGTGTAAGCAATCAGCCCCAGCATTTT
.,TRBV2,15,.,TRBJ1-5,CASRTRVLGNQPQHF,TGTGCCAGCAGAACCAGGGTCTTGGGCAATCAGCCCCAGCATTTT
TRBD1,TRBV6-1,14,.,TRBJ2-1,CASPGTGGAGQQFF,TGTGCCAGCCCAGGGACAGGGGGCGCGGGTCAGCAGTTCTTC
.,TRBV6-1,14,.,TRBJ1-1,CASSLTDLGDQAFF,TGTGCCAGCAGCCTAACCGATTTGGGCGATCAAGCTTTCTTT
TRBD2,TRBV7-7,17,.,TRBJ2-5,CASSPGLAGAYQETQYF,TGTGCTAGCAGCCCCGGACTAGCGGGAGCGTACCAAGAGACCCAGTACTTC
TRBD1,TRBV18,18,once,TRBJ2-7,CASSPYPPSGQGLYEQYF,TGTGCCAGCTCACCATACCCTCCTTCGGGACAGGGCCTTTACGAGCAGTACTTC
TRBD1,TRBV5-4,11,many,TRBJ2-7,CASSGTGQANF,TGTGCCAGCAGCGGGACGGGACAGGCAAACTTC
.,TRBV4-1,14,.,TRBJ1-2,CASSQEYRDYGYTF,TGCGCCAGCAGCCAAGAGTACAGGGACTATGGCTACACCTTC
.,TRBV12-5,13,few,TRBJ2-7,CASSSGSSYEQYF,TGTGCTAGTTCATCAGGTTCTTCCTACGAGCAGTACTTC
TRBD2,TRBV18,15,.,TRBJ2-3,CASSPSGGAADTQYF,TGTGCCAGCTCACCTAGCGGGGGGGCCGCAGATACGCAGTATTTT
TRBD2,TRBV30,16,.,TRBJ2-5,CAWSVGSTSARETQYF,TGTGCCTGGAGTGTAGGTTCGACTAGCGCCCGGGAGACCCAGTACTTC
.,TRBV11-1,10,.,TRBJ1-1,CASTPVEAFF,TGTGCCAGCACCCCGGTTGAAGCTTTCTTT
TRBD1,TRBV7-3,13,few,TRBJ1-1,CASSSTGFVGAFF,TGTGCCAGCAGCTCGACAGGGTTCGTTGGGGCTTTCTTT
.,TRBV27,17,.,TRBJ1-2,CASRVRGARHPNYGYTF,TGTGCCAGCAGGGTCCGGGGGGCCCGCCATCCTAACTATGGCTACACCTTC
.,TRBV21-1,15,few,TRBJ1-1,CASSKMVQGDTEAFF,TGTGCCAGCAGCAAAATGGTCCAGGGGGACACTGAAGCTTTCTTT
TRBD1,TRBV15,17,.,TRBJ2-1,CATSPREGQASDNEQFF,TGTGCCACCAGCCCAAGGGAAGGACAGGCTTCAGACAATGAGCAGTTCTTC
TRBD1,TRBV5-8,14,.,TRBJ1-1,CASSQGQRLGEAFF,TGTGCCAGCAGCCAGGGACAGAGGCTCGGTGAAGCTTTCTTT
TRBD2,TRBV19,14,.,TRBJ2-7,CASSIGGLSYEQYF,TGTGCCAGTAGTATAGGGGGACTATCCTACGAGCAGTACTTC
.,TRBV9,15,.,TRBJ2-3,CASSVGWGGTDTQYF,TGTGCCAGCAGCGTAGGGTGGGGCGGCACAGATACGCAGTATTTT
TRBD1,TRBV19,16,.,TRBJ1-5,CASTLGQGIYTQPQHF,TGTGCCAGTACCCTGGGACAGGGGATTTATACTCAGCCCCAGCATTTT
TRBD2,TRBV7-3,19,.,TRBJ2-1,CASSALGLAGGPSYNEQFF,TGTGCCAGCAGCGCCCTAGGGCTAGCGGGAGGGCCCTCCTACAATGAGCAGTTCTTC
.,TRBV14,12,once,TRBJ1-1,CASSQRGDEAFF,TGTGCCAGCAGCCAGCGGGGGGATGAAGCTTTCTTT
TRBD1,TRBV10-3,14,.,TRBJ1-2,CAISVGQGDYGYTF,TGTGCCATCAGTGTGGGACAGGGCGACTATGGCTACACCTTC